This T cell receptor beta chain emerged from a study of blood T cell repertoires in COVID-19. Study at large: Italy, Spain and the United States were the sources of the convalescent and acute COVID-19 samples. PBMCs, B-cell-depleted T cells, or T cells provided the cDNA or gDNA that made up the material.

The CDR3 runs 14 residues. The trim removed 6 bases at V and 5 bases at J, leaving 7 bases unmatched. Germline V CDR1 and CDR2: MNHEY, SVGEGT. Methods used by the authors: Amplification with reference gene primers provided the estimates of nucleated cell counts. Measured with immunoSEQ multiplex PCR; TCRdb has only the in-frame clones, and not every one. Clonal size and the V and J genes are those of that table, whereas D and trimming came from the DNA. The sample lists approximately 91,000 clones, 70% to 90% occurring once. The rearrangement uses TRBV6-2 or TRBV6-3 and TRBJ2-5; TRBD1 agrees at 9 bases. The clonotype comes from a man between 65 and 79 years old with acute or convalescent COVID-19. The sequenced sample was peripheral blood. DNA of the CDR3: TGTGCCAGCAGCCCCGGGACAGGGCGGGAGACCCAGTACTTC. As protein: CASSPGTGRETQYF.